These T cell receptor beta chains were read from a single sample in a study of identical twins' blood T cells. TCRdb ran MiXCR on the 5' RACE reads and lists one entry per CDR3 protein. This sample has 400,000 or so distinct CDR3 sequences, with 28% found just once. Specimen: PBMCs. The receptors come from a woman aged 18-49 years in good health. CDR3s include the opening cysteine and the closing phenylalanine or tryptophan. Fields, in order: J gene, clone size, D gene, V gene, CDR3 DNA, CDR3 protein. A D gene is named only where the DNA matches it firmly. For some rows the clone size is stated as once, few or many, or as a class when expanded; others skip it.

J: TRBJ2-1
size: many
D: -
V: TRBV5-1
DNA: TGCGCCAGCAGCTCCCATCCAGGGGTAGACTCCTACAATGAGCAGTTCTTC
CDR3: CASSSHPGVDSYNEQFF

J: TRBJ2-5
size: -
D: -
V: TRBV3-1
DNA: TGTGCCAGCATCCATCTAGATGAGACCCAGTACTTC
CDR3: CASIHLDETQYF

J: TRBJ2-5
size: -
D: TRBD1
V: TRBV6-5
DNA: TGTGCCAGCAGACAGGGGTCACAAGAGACCCAGTACTTC
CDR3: CASRQGSQETQYF

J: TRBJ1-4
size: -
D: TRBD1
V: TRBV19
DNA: TGTGCCAGTAGTGGAAGGACAGGGCATGGTGAAAAACTGTTTTTT
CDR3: CASSGRTGHGEKLFF

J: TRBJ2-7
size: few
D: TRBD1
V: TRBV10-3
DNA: TGTGCCATCAGGGGAGGAGTGGACAGGGGCTACGAGCAGTACTTC
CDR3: CAIRGGVDRGYEQYF

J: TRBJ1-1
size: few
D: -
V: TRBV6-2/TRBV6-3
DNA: TGTGCCAGCAGTTTCCTCCTGAACACTGAAGCTTTCTTT
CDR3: CASSFLLNTEAFF

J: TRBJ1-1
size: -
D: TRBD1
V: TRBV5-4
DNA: TGTGCCAGCAGCCCTGGACAGGGGGGATACACTGAAGCTTTCTTT
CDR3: CASSPGQGGYTEAFF

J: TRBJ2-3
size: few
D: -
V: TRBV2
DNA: TGTGCCAGCAGTGTGGACCCTCGTACGCAGTATTTT
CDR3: CASSVDPRTQYF

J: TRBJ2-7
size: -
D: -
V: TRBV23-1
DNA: TGCGCCAGCAGTCTTCGCAGGGCAAGTCACGAGCAGTACTTC
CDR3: CASSLRRASHEQYF

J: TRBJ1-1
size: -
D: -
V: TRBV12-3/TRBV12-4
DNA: TGTGCCAGCAGTTTTGAGGGGGGAGCTTTCTTT
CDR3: CASSFEGGAFF

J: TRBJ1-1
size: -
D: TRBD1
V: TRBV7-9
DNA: TGTGCCAGCAGCGCATCAGACAGGGCCCGCACTGAAGCTTTCTTT
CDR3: CASSASDRARTEAFF

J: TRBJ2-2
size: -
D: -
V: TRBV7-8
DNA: TGTGCCAGCAGACCTTTCCCCAAAAGGACGGTAAACACCGGGGAGCTGTTTTTT
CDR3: CASRPFPKRTVNTGELFF

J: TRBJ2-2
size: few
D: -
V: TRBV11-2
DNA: TGTGCCAGCTTTAACACCGGGGAGCTGTTTTTT
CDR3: CASFNTGELFF

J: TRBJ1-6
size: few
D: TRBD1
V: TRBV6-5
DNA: TGTGCCAGCAGTTACTCGGTGGTAGGACAGGGGGGTAATTCACCCCTCCACTTT
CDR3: CASSYSVVGQGGNSPLHF

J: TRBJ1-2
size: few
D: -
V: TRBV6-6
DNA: TGTGCCAGCAGTTTGTCCAAGGCCCATGGCTACACCTTC
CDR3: CASSLSKAHGYTF

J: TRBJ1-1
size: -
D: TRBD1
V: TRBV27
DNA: TGTGCCAGCAACCCTGCAGGGGGCACTGAAGCTTTCTTT
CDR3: CASNPAGGTEAFF

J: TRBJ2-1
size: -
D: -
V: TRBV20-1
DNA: TGCAGTGCTAGAGATCTCGAGGGCCACAATGAGCAGTTCTTC
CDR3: CSARDLEGHNEQFF

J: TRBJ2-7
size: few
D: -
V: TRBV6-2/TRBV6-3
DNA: TGTGCCAGCAAGGGGCGAAACTCCTACGAGCAGTACTTC
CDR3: CASKGRNSYEQYF

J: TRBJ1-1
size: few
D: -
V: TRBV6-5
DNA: TGTGCCAGCAGTTACGACGGCAGGCGGGAAGCTTTCTTT
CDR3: CASSYDGRREAFF

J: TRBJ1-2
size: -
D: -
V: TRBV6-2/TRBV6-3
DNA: TGTGCCAGCAGTCCCGCCCCGGGGGGCAACTATGGCTACACCTTC
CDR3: CASSPAPGGNYGYTF

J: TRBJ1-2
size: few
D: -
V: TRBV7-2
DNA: TGTGCCAGCAGCTCCATGCAGGGGTCATTCTACACCTTC
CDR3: CASSSMQGSFYTF

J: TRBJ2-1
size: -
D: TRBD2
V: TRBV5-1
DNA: TGCGCCAGCAGCATCTCGACTAGCGGTTTCGACAATGAGCAGTTCTTC
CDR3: CASSISTSGFDNEQFF

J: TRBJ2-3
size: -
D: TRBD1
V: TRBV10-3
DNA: TGTGCCATCGGCAGACAGGGTGGGGATACGCAGTATTTT
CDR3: CAIGRQGGDTQYF

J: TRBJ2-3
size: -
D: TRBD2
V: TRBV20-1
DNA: TGCAGTGCTAGAGAGGGACTAGCCACAGATACGCAGTATTTT
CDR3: CSAREGLATDTQYF

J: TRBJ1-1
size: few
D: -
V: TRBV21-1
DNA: TGTGCCAGCAGCAGGAAGACAGGGAACACTGAAGCTTTCTTT
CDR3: CASSRKTGNTEAFF

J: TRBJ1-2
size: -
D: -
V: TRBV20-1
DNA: TGCAGTGCCCCCCTCCAGCGGGGGATTCGCTACACCTTC
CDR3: CSAPLQRGIRYTF

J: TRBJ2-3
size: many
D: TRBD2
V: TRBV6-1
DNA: TGTGCCAGCAGTAGACTAGCGGGGGAGGCAGATACGCAGTATTTT
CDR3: CASSRLAGEADTQYF

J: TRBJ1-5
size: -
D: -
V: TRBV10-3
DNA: TGTGCCATCAGTGACCACTCGGGATGGGGTAGCAATCAGCCCCAGCATTTT
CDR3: CAISDHSGWGSNQPQHF

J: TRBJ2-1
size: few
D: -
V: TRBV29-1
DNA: TGCAGCGTTGAGACGGGAGTTATCTACAATGAGCAGTTCTTC
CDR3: CSVETGVIYNEQFF

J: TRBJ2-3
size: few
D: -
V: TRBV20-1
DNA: TGCAGTGCTAGAGATCTCCTTGCGGCTTTGAGCACAGATACGCAGTATTTT
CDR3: CSARDLLAALSTDTQYF

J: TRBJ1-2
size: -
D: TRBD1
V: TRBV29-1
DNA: TGCAGCGTTGGCAGGGGGTTGGGCTATGGCTACACCTTC
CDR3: CSVGRGLGYGYTF